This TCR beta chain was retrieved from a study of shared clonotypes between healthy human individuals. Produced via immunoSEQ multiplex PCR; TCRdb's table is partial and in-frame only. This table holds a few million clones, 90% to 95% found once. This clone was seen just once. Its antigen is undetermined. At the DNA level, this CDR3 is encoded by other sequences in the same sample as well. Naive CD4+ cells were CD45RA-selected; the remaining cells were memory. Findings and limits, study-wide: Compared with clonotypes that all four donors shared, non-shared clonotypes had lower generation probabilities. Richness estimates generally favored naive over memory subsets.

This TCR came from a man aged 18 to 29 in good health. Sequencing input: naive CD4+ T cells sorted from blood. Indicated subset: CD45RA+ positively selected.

For the CDR3, the DNA is TGCGCCAGCAGCTTGGCCGCTAGCGGACAAGAGACCCAGTACTTC. It is translated as CASSLAASGQETQYF. This chain uses TRBV5-1 with TRBJ2-5; 7 bases agree with TRBD2. Germline V gene data show CDR1 as SGHRS and CDR2 as YFSETQ. CDR3 length equals 15 residues. V lost 0 bases and J lost 2; bases outside the gene matches: 4.